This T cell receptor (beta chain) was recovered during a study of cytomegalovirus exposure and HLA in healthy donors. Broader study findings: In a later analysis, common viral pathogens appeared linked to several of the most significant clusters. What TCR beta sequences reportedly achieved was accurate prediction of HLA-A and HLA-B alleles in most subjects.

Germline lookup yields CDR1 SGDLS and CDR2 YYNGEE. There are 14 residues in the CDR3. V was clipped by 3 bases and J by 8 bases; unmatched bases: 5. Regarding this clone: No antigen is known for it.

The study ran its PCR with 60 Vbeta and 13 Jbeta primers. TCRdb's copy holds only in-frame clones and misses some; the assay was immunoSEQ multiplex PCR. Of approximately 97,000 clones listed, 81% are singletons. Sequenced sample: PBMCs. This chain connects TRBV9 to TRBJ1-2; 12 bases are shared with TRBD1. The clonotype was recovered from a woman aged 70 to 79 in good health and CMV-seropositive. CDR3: CASSGGQGAGGYTF. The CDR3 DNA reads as TGTGCCAGCAGCGGGGGACAGGGGGCTGGGGGCTACACCTTC.